This TCR beta chain is from a study of molecular identifiers for immune sequencing clone quantification. The wider study: Replicates split RNA from about 20,000 or 100,000 naive CD8 cells five ways, and the researchers sequenced four portions. Overall study findings and caveats: Researchers reportedly could pick up spiked Jurkat TCR RNA from one cell mixed into over 900,000 naive cells.

TCRdb recomputed calls from the PCR reads with MiXCR, one row per CDR3 protein. This repertoire shows 300,000 to 400,000 distinct CDR3 sequences, around a fifth found once; its top ten account for approximately 0.85%. The CDR3 sequence is 15 residues long. Germline CDR1 and CDR2: SGHDN and FVKESK. The trim removed 2 bases at V and 6 bases at J, leaving 4 bases unmatched. This clonotype was seen ten or more times. Its antigen is not known. Using a CD8+CD4-CCR7+CD45RA+ phenotype, naive CD8 T cells were sorted. Sequencing was performed on naive CD8+ T cells from blood, with Jurkat cell RNA spiked in. Subset in this sample: FACS-sorted CD8+CD4-CCR7+CD45RA+ naive T cells. The chain recombines TRBV14 with TRBJ2-1; 10 nucleotides match TRBD2. This sequence originates from a human donor in good health. Some libraries in this study had Jurkat cell RNA spiked in. CDR3 sequence (DNA): TGTGCCAGCAGCCAACTAGCGGGGGTTTTCAATGAGCAGTTCTTC. Its protein product is CASSQLAGVFNEQFF.